Presented here are 3 T cell receptor beta chains from one specimen sequenced in a study of CD4+ T cells in melanoma. Repertoires were generated with immunoSEQ multiplex PCR, while TCRdb's copy carries only in-frame clones and drops some. Here the sample spans about 6,500 clones, 45% to 60% being singletons. Material: cells from a culture (not recorded whether cultured in vitro). Source of these receptors: a human donor with melanoma.

The chain joins TRBV5-6 to TRBJ2-3; the match to TRBD1 covers 8 bases. The germline V gene encodes CDR1 SGHDT and CDR2 YYEEEE. The CDR3 consists of 15 residues. The V segment lost 4 bases and the J segment 2 bases; nucleotides outside the gene matches: 6. CDR3 region: CASSDRDRFTDTQYF. The CDR3 nucleotides are TGTGCCAGCAGCGACCGGGACAGGTTCACAGATACGCAGTATTTT.

CDR3 in amino acids: CASSLQFGQKNTEAFF. For the CDR3, the DNA is TGTGCCAGCAGTTTACAATTCGGACAGAAGAACACTGAAGCTTTCTTT. The chain carries TRBV11-2 and TRBJ1-1, with a tentative D call TRBD1 (6 bases). V gave up 6 bases and J gave up 1 base, with 18 bases separating them. Germline V gene data show CDR1 as SGHAT and CDR2 as FQNNGV. The CDR3 is 16 residues long.

J is TRBJ1-2 and V is TRBV5-6, with no clear D. This CDR3 spans 13 amino acids. Germline loops: CDR1 SGHDT, CDR2 YYEEEE. Trimming took 4 bases from V and 8 from J, leaving 15 bases between them. CDR3 bases: TGTGCCAGCAGCCAGAACTTTTTAGGAGGCTACACCTTC. Protein sequence: CASSQNFLGGYTF.